A single sample is the source of the 30 T cell receptor beta chains below, sequenced in a study of cytomegalovirus exposure and HLA in healthy donors. The PCR had 60 Vbeta and 13 Jbeta primers. Generated by immunoSEQ multiplex PCR, the TCRdb table keeps only in-frame clones and is missing some. The table lists about 120,000 clones, 80% of them singletons. The specimen sequenced was PBMCs. These receptors all stem from a female donor in good health and CMV-seropositive.

The chain links TRBV29-1 to TRBJ2-1; tentatively, D is TRBD2 (7 bases). Trimming left V 7 bases short and J 2 bases short, with 15 bases between. Per germline, CDR1 SQVTM and CDR2 ANQGSEA. The CDR3 runs to 14 residues. The CDR3 spells CSAPRGATYNEQFF. CDR3 nucleotides: TGCAGCGCACCTCGGGGGGCTACCTACAATGAGCAGTTCTTC.

The chain carries TRBV7-8 and TRBJ2-3, with TRBD2 matching over 9 bases. The germline V gene encodes CDR1 SGHVS and CDR2 FQNEAQ. CDR3 size: 15 residues. V lost 2 bases to trimming and J lost 3 bases; unmatched junction nucleotides: 3. The CDR3, as DNA: TGTGCCAGCAGCTTACCAAGCGGGGGGACAGATACGCAGTATTTT. This translates into CASSLPSGGTDTQYF.

V usage is TRBV7-9 and J usage is TRBJ2-1; weak D call: TRBD1 (6 bases). The V gene lost 5 bases and the J gene lost 13 bases, with 18 bases spanning the gap. The CDR3 consists of 13 residues. Germline V gene sequence: CDR1 SEHNR, CDR2 FQNEAQ (reference sequence). The DNA of the CDR3 is TGTGCCAGCAGCCTAACACAGGGAAGGGGTCAGTTCTTC. Translated: CASSLTQGRGQFF.

This sequence joins TRBV14 and TRBJ2-7; D gene uncertain. Germline V gene lookup returns CDR1 SGHDN and CDR2 FVKESK. The CDR3 has 16 residues. Trimming shortened V by 1 base and J by 4 bases, and 17 bases separated the two germline ends. As DNA, the CDR3 is TGTGCCAGCAGCCAAGGGGTGGGCAAAGGAAGGTACGAGCAGTACTTC. Its protein is CASSQGVGKGRYEQYF. Together with reference TRBV14 and TRBJ2-7, the CDR3 gives the full variable domain: EAGVTQFPSHSVIEKGQTVTLRCDPISGHDNLYWYRRVMGKEIKFLLHFVKESKQDESGMPNNRFLAERTGGTYSTLKVQPAELEDSGVYFCASSQGVGKGRYEQYFGPGTRLTVT.

The V gene is TRBV7-3, the J gene TRBJ2-2; maybe TRBD1 (5 bases). The CDR3 contains 15 residues. V was trimmed by 2 bases and J by 1 base, leaving 8 bases between them. The V gene's germline CDR1 is SGHTA and CDR2 FQGTGA. The CDR3 spells CASSLSQGNTGELFF. In nucleotides, the CDR3 is TGTGCCAGCAGCTTATCCCAGGGGAACACCGGGGAGCTGTTTTTT.

This clone was seen more than once but under ten times. The chain combines TRBV28 with TRBJ2-7; 9 positions match TRBD2. The CDR3 consists of 15 residues. The V gene end was trimmed by 7 bases and the J gene end by 3 bases; junction bases not matched to a gene: 10. CDR1 is MDHEN and CDR2 is SYDVKM in the germline V gene. CDR3: CASTPFSGGLYEQYF. The CDR3 DNA follows: TGTGCCAGCACCCCTTTTAGCGGGGGACTCTACGAGCAGTACTTC.

V and J are TRBV5-1 and TRBJ1-1, with no clear D. CDR3 length equals 13 residues. In germline, CDR1 is SGHRS, CDR2 YFSETQ. Trimming took 6 bases from V and 1 from J, leaving 10 bases between them. CDR3 DNA sequence: TGCGCCAGCATGCGGGCAGAGAACACTGAAGCTTTCTTT. Its translation: CASMRAENTEAFF.

The count of this clone is one. Given a much more abundant clone one base away, this may be a read error. The chain has TRBV7-3 and TRBJ2-3; TRBD2 aligns across 7 bases. This CDR3 region has 13 residues. Trimming cost V 5 bases and J 1 base; bases outside gene matches: 0. Germline loops: CDR1 SGHTA, CDR2 FQGTGA. CDR3 sequence reads: CASSAGGTDTQYF. CDR3 nucleotides: TGTGCCAGCAGCGCGGGGGGCACAGATACGCAGTATTTT.

V gene TRBV18 combines with J gene TRBJ2-3; no definite D call. Germline CDR1 KGHSH, CDR2 LQKENI. The V gene lost 2 bases and the J gene lost 0 bases, with 9 bases spanning the gap. The CDR3 length is 15 residues. CDR3: CASSPAETSTDTQYF. The CDR3 nucleotides read TGTGCCAGCTCACCAGCGGAGACTAGCACAGATACGCAGTATTTT. Using reference TRBV18 and TRBJ2-3 for the parts outside the CDR3, the full variable domain is NAGVMQNPRHLVRRRGQEARLRCSPMKGHSHVYWYRQLPEEGLKFMVYLQKENIIDESGMPKERFSAEFPKEGPSILRIQQVVRGDSAAYFCASSPAETSTDTQYFGPGTRLTVL.

In this sample, this clone turned up a few times. This rearrangement joins TRBV18 to TRBJ2-1, with D uncertain. The CDR3 has 13 residues. The V gene's germline CDR1 is KGHSH and CDR2 LQKENI. V lost 3 bases and J 2 bases, leaving 5 bases between the germline ends. In DNA, the CDR3 is TGTGCCAGCTCACCGTCAGCCTACAATGAGCAGTTCTTC. Amino acids: CASSPSAYNEQFF.

The chain carries TRBV28 and TRBJ2-2; 10 positions match TRBD1. The CDR3 is made up of 15 amino acids. The V segment lost 6 bases and the J segment 6 bases; nucleotides outside the gene matches: 7. Germline loops: CDR1 MDHEN, CDR2 SYDVKM. Here the CDR3 DNA reads TGTGCCAGCAGGGGCCAGGACAGGGGGTCCGGGGAGCTGTTTTTT. The encoded protein is CASRGQDRGSGELFF. Supplemented by reference TRBV28 and TRBJ2-2, the full variable domain reads DVKVTQSSRYLVKRTGEKVFLECVQDMDHENMFWYRQDPGLGLRLIYFSYDVKMKEKGDIPEGYSVSREKKERFSLILESASTNQTSMYLCASRGQDRGSGELFFGEGSRLTVL.

This chain joins TRBV27 and TRBJ1-5; D unresolved. This CDR3 spans 16 amino acids. V was pared by 5 bases and J by 0 bases, with 14 bases between. From germline, CDR1 is MNHEY and CDR2 SMNVEV (reference sequence). The CDR3 region is CASSPRTSYSNQPQHF. The CDR3 DNA reads as TGTGCCAGCAGTCCTCGCACATCGTATAGCAATCAGCCCCAGCATTTT.

The chain joins TRBV29-1 to TRBJ2-2, with 7 nucleotides matching TRBD1. The germline V gene encodes CDR1 SQVTM and CDR2 ANQGSEA. This CDR3 is 14 amino acids long. The trim removed 5 bases at V and 6 bases at J, leaving 9 bases unmatched. The CDR3 is CSVIPGQRPGELFF. The CDR3 DNA reads as TGCAGCGTTATACCGGGACAGAGGCCCGGGGAGCTGTTTTTT.

The chain joins TRBV7-9 to TRBJ1-1; 9 bases are shared with TRBD1. V shed 4 bases and J 1 base; nucleotides not matched to a gene: 4. The CDR3 consists of 15 residues. Germline V lookup: CDR1 SEHNR, CDR2 FQNEAQ (reference sequence). This CDR3 reads CASSSGQGPNTEAFF. In DNA form, the CDR3 reads TGTGCCAGCAGCTCGGGACAGGGACCGAACACTGAAGCTTTCTTT. The full variable domain, completed using reference TRBV7-9 and TRBJ1-1, is DTGVSQNPRHKITKRGQNVTFRCDPISEHNRLYWYRQTLGQGPEFLTYFQNEAQLEKSRLLSDRFSAERPKGSFSTLEIQRTEQGDSAMYLCASSSGQGPNTEAFFGQGTRLTVV.

V gene TRBV10-3 combines with J gene TRBJ2-5, with 9 bases lining up with TRBD1. The CDR3 totals 13 residues. Unmatched junction bases numbered 3, after V lost 6 bases and J lost 4 bases. Germline V lookup: CDR1 ENHRY, CDR2 SYGVKD. This CDR3 reads CAIRTGGIETQYF. The CDR3 DNA reads as TGTGCCATCAGGACAGGGGGGATAGAGACCCAGTACTTC.

With regard to this clone: The CDR3 ends on some other residue instead of the conserved phenylalanine or tryptophan, so this is likely a read error. The DNA is omitted, as the CDR3 cannot be located on it reliably, and the CDR3 follows TCRdb's listing. The gene calls are TRBV30 and TRBJ2-7; the table assigns TRBD2, which was not confirmed against the DNA. The V gene's germline CDR1 is GTSNPN and CDR2 SVGIG (reference sequence). Ends included, the CDR3 has 9 residues. This CDR3 reads CAWPFGPPG.

The chain uses TRBV6-1 and TRBJ1-6, with D perhaps TRBD1 (6 bases). The CDR3 runs 15 residues. The ends were cut back, 2 bases at V and 9 bases at J, with 14 bases in the middle. Germline V gene data show CDR1 as MNHNS and CDR2 as SASEGT. CDR3 region: CASSELGAPGSPLHF. CDR3 DNA: TGTGCCAGCAGTGAATTGGGGGCTCCCGGTTCACCCCTCCACTTT.

The chain uses TRBV5-4 and TRBJ2-5, with a weak D call TRBD2 (5 bases). Germline CDR1 is SGHNT and CDR2 is YYREEE (reference sequence). This CDR3 has 15 amino acids. The ends were cut back, 4 bases at V and 5 bases at J, with 18 bases in the middle. The CDR3 DNA follows: TGTGCCAGCAGCGCAGCCGGGCCCAGCGGCGAGACCCAGTACTTC. Protein sequence: CASSAAGPSGETQYF.

V is TRBV11-2 and J is TRBJ2-5; TRBD2 aligns across 8 bases. The CDR3 has 17 residues. J gave up 2 bases and V 3 bases, and 11 bases lay outside the gene matches. CDR1 is SGHAT, CDR2 FQNNGV, per germline. DNA of the CDR3: TGTGCCAGCAGCTTGGTACCTAGGCTAGCGGGTCAAGAGACCCAGTACTTC. Amino acid sequence: CASSLVPRLAGQETQYF.

A few counts support this clone. CDR3 sequence: CASSLVGSGYEQYF. In DNA form, the CDR3 reads TGCGCCAGCAGCTTGGTGGGTAGCGGCTACGAGCAGTACTTC. The chain joins TRBV5-1 to TRBJ2-7, with D perhaps TRBD2 (6 bases). Trimming pared 0 bases from V and 3 bases from J, leaving 10 bases between. The CDR3 totals 14 residues. CDR1 and CDR2 from the germline V gene are SGHRS and YFSETQ.

V gene TRBV7-2 combines with J gene TRBJ1-3, with D perhaps TRBD1 (5 bases). The CDR3 runs 14 residues. Germline CDR1 and CDR2: SGHTA and FQGNSA. The germline V and J ends were trimmed by 6 bases and 0 bases, with 9 bases remaining between them. The CDR3 protein is CASRGDNSGNTIYF. The CDR3 DNA reads TGTGCCAGCAGAGGGGATAACTCTGGAAACACCATATATTTT.

J is TRBJ2-1 and V is TRBV7-9; 12 bases are a match to TRBD2. Trimming cost V 1 base and J 3 bases; bases outside gene matches: 4. The CDR3 runs 17 residues. Germline V gene sequence: CDR1 SEHNR, CDR2 FQNEAQ (reference sequence). The CDR3 reads CASSLVILAGGYNEQFF. Here the CDR3 DNA reads TGTGCCAGCAGCTTAGTGATACTAGCGGGGGGCTACAATGAGCAGTTCTTC.

The chain combines TRBV30 with TRBJ1-5, with D maybe TRBD1 (6 bases). Trimming cost V 5 bases and J 3 bases, with 14 bases left between them. The CDR3 extends over 14 amino acids. CDR1 is GTSNPN, CDR2 SVGIG, per germline (reference sequence). The CDR3 DNA follows: TGTGCCTGGGGGACCGGGACACTCAATCAGCCCCAGCATTTT. Its protein product is CAWGTGTLNQPQHF.

The V call is TRBV5-1, the J call TRBJ2-5; D ambiguous. There are 15 residues in the CDR3. Trimming cost V 4 bases and J 0 bases, with 13 bases left between them. Germline V lookup: CDR1 SGHRS, CDR2 YFSETQ. The CDR3 loop reads CASSRNTAYQETQYF. The CDR3 DNA reads TGCGCCAGCAGCAGGAACACAGCTTACCAAGAGACCCAGTACTTC.

The chain carries TRBV6-6 and TRBJ2-1; no reliable D call. V was pared by 6 bases and J by 3 bases, with 12 bases between. Germline lookup yields CDR1 MNHNY and CDR2 SVGAGI (reference sequence). There are 14 residues in the CDR3. CDR3 sequence (DNA): TGTGCCAGCAGCCCTAATACTGACTACAATGAGCAGTTCTTC. Translated, it gives CASSPNTDYNEQFF.

In this sample, this clone turned up once. Other DNA variants within this sample encode the same CDR3. This sequence joins TRBV5-1 and TRBJ1-2, with D hard to call. The CDR3 contains 14 residues. The ends were cut back, 1 base at V and 3 bases at J, with 10 bases in the middle. Germline-derived CDR1 and CDR2 are SGHRS and YFSETQ. CDR3 residues: CASSLSPGDYGYTF. CDR3 coding DNA: TGCGCCAGCAGCTTGTCCCCGGGTGACTATGGCTACACCTTC. Using reference TRBV5-1 and TRBJ1-2 for the parts outside the CDR3, the full variable domain is KAGVTQTPRYLIKTRGQQVTLSCSPISGHRSVSWYQQTPGQGLQFLFEYFSETQRNKGNFPGRFSGRQFSNSRSEMNVSTLELGDSALYLCASSLSPGDYGYTFGSGTRLTVV.

CDR3 protein: CASSLAVQDIQYF. CDR3 nucleotides: TGTGCCAGCAGCTTAGCAGTCCAGGACATTCAGTACTTC. V usage is TRBV11-1 and J usage is TRBJ2-4; no definite D call. V was shortened by 0 bases and J by 8 bases, with 8 bases between the two germline ends. Germline CDR1 reads SGHAT; CDR2 reads FQDESV (reference sequence). The CDR3 extends over 13 amino acids.

V and J are TRBV29-1 and TRBJ2-3; TRBD1 might be the D (5 bases). The CDR3 is 14 amino acids. V lost 2 bases and J lost 2, with 11 bases in between. Germline CDR1 SQVTM, CDR2 ANQGSEA. The CDR3 spells CSVESVRVTDTQYF. CDR3 nucleotides: TGCAGCGTTGAAAGTGTCAGGGTCACAGATACGCAGTATTTT.

CDR3 amino acids: CAWYRTRSGYNEQFF. The CDR3 coding sequence is TGTGCCTGGTACCGAACGAGGAGCGGATACAATGAGCAGTTCTTC. The chain joins TRBV30 to TRBJ2-1; D possibly corresponds to TRBD2 (5 bases). The CDR3 consists of 15 residues. The V and J ends lost 5 bases and 4 bases respectively, with 18 bases between them. Germline V gives CDR1 GTSNPN, CDR2 SVGIG (reference sequence).

The rearrangement joins TRBV9 to TRBJ1-6; TRBD1 matches at 7 bases. Germline CDR1 and CDR2: SGDLS and YYNGEE. V was pared by 7 bases and J by 7 bases, with 8 bases of the junction left unmatched. This CDR3 comprises 14 residues. The CDR3 spells CASAMGQRNSPLHF. CDR3 coding DNA: TGTGCCAGCGCCATGGGACAGCGCAATTCACCCCTCCACTTT.